This entry concerns a single TCR beta chain. These data are taken from a study of beta chain features in type 1 diabetes. All of the isolated RNA was reverse transcribed, so expressed TCRB transcripts were sequenced. Sequencing was performed with immunoSEQ multiplex PCR; in TCRdb, only in-frame clones are kept and a portion is missing. Here the sample spans 450,000 to 550,000 clones, 25% to 35% being singletons. This CDR3 has 13 residues. Trimming left V 0 bases short and J 6 bases short, with 9 bases between. Germline assignment: CDR1 GTSNPN and CDR2 SVGIG (reference sequence). Sequenced input: naive CD4+ T cells from blood. The TCR comes from a young man in good health. The V call is TRBV30, the J call TRBJ1-5, with D unresolved. CDR3 nucleotides: TGTGCCTGGAGTGTTGAAAGGAGTCAGCCCCAGCATTTT. Translated, it gives CAWSVERSQPQHF.